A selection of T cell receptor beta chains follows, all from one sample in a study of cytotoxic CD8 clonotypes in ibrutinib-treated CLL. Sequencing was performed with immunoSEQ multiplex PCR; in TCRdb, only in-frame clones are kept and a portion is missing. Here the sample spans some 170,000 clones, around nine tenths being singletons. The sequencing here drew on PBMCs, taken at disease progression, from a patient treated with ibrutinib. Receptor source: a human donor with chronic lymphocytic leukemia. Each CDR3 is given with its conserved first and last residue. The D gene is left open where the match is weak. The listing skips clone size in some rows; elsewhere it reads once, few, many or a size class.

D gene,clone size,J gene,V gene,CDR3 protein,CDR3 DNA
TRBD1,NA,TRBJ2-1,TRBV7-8,CASSAPETGGPEQFF,TGTGCCAGCAGCGCCCCCGAGACAGGGGGCCCTGAGCAGTTCTTC
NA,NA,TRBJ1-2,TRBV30,CAWSMGAGYTF,TGTGCCTGGAGTATGGGGGCGGGCTACACCTTC
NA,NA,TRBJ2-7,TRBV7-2,CASTYPGGSATYEQYF,TGTGCCAGCACCTATCCTGGGGGTAGCGCGACCTACGAGCAGTACTTC
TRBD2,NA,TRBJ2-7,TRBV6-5,CASSGDRGLAVEQYF,TGTGCCAGCAGTGGCGACAGGGGACTAGCGGTCGAGCAGTACTTC
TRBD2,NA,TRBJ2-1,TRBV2,CARGGRAGNEQFF,TGTGCCAGGGGCGGGAGGGCCGGCAATGAGCAGTTCTTC
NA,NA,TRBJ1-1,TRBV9,CASSVDPPGHTRTEAFF,TGTGCCAGCAGCGTAGACCCCCCGGGCCACACCCGGACTGAAGCTTTCTTT
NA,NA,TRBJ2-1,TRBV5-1,CASSSQGPYNEQFF,TGCGCCAGCAGCTCACAGGGTCCCTACAATGAGCAGTTCTTC
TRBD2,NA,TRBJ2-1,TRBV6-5,CASSLGLAGRYNEQFF,TGTGCCAGCAGTTTGGGCCTAGCGGGCCGCTACAATGAGCAGTTCTTC
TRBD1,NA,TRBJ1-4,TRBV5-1,CASSWGQAGNEKLFF,TGCGCCAGCAGCTGGGGACAGGCGGGTAATGAAAAACTGTTTTTT
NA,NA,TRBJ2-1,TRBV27,CASSTSFAWESYNEQFF,TGTGCCAGCAGTACCTCTTTCGCGTGGGAGTCCTACAATGAGCAGTTCTTC
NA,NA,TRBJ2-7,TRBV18,CASSPLGEGAREQYF,TGTGCCAGCTCACCACTCGGGGAGGGGGCGCGGGAGCAGTACTTC
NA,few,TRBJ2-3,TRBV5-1,CASSLVASGTDTQYF,TGCGCCAGCAGCTTGGTAGCCAGCGGGACAGATACGCAGTATTTT
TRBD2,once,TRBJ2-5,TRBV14,CASSLNGLAGGIETQYF,TGTGCCAGCAGCCTTAACGGACTAGCGGGAGGTATAGAGACCCAGTACTTC
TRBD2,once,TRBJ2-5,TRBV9,CASSPRGEEETQYF,TGTGCCAGCAGCCCCCGGGGGGAGGAAGAGACCCAGTACTTC
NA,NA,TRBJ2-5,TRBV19,CASSRAFLQETQYF,TGTGCCAGTAGTCGGGCCTTCCTTCAAGAGACCCAGTACTTC
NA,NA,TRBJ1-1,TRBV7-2,CASYSASGNTEAFF,TGTGCCAGCTATTCCGCGTCCGGGAACACTGAAGCTTTCTTT
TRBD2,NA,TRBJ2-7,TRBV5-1,CASQKIAGGERYEQYF,TGCGCCAGCCAAAAAATAGCGGGAGGGGAACGCTACGAGCAGTACTTC
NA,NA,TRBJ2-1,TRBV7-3,CASSDPLGKTYNEQFF,TGTGCCAGCAGCGATCCACTGGGCAAAACCTACAATGAGCAGTTCTTC
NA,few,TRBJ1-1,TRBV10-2,CATDDPSYYAEAFF,TGCGCCACCGACGATCCCTCTTACTACGCTGAAGCTTTCTTT
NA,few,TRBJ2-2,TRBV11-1,CASSLNPNTGELFF,TGTGCCAGCAGCTTAAATCCGAACACCGGGGAGCTGTTTTTT